This T cell receptor (beta chain) was retrieved from a study of T cell repertoires in cytomegalovirus infection. Study-level information: An indication of both CMV infection and matching HLA type came from public TCR beta signatures. Whole-study findings and limits: The ex vivo response was dominated by HLA-C-restricted CMV-specific TCR beta clonotypes.

TCRdb recomputed calls from the reads with MiXCR, one row per CDR3 protein. Here the sample spans more than 75,000 distinct CDR3 sequences, 25% to 30% being singletons. CDR1 is SNHLY and CDR2 is FYNNEI in the germline V gene. V lost 3 bases, J lost 0 bases, and 3 bases lay in between. The CDR3 spans 14 residues. This clonotype has more than one count but fewer than ten. As yet, its antigen is unknown. The clonotype comes from a human donor in good health (CMV status not recorded). Some clones in this sample may be carry-over from other donors' samples. The chain recombines TRBV2 with TRBJ1-6; D unclear. The specimen was CD8+ T cells from cultured PBMCs, collected from culture after CMV antigen stimulation. This chain's CDR3 is CASSENSYNSPLHF. The DNA of the CDR3 is TGTGCCAGCAGTGAGAACTCCTATAATTCACCCCTCCACTTT. The full variable domain, completed using reference TRBV2 and TRBJ1-6, is EPEVTQTPSHQVTQMGQEVILRCVPISNHLYFYWYRQILGQKVEFLVSFYNNEISEKSEIFDDQFSVERPDGSNFTLKIRSTKLEDSAMYFCASSENSYNSPLHFGNGTRLTVT.